This T cell receptor (beta chain) derives from a study of OX40 agonist ivuxolimab in advanced cancers. TCRdb's table, derived via immunoSEQ multiplex PCR, lists solely in-frame clones and lacks some. The profile shows about 100,000 clones, approximately 93% of them singletons. This CDR3 has 15 residues. Germline V lookup: CDR1 MNHEY, CDR2 SVGAGI. This chain connects TRBV6-5 to TRBJ2-5, with 9 bases that match TRBD2. The closer fit of TRBJ2-7 to the DNA end suggests the J call may be wrong. The receptor's source is an adult with an advanced solid tumor such as melanoma, head and neck, liver or kidney cancer. The sample here was CD4+ or CD8+ T cells sorted from blood, taken in a trial of the OX40 agonist ivuxolimab. The CDR3 bases are TGTGCCAGCAGTTACTCGCCTAGCGGGGACTACGAGCAGTACTTC. As protein: CASSYSPSGDYEQYF.